These T cell receptor beta chains were read from a single sample in a study of blood T cell repertoires in COVID-19. TCRdb's copy holds only in-frame clones and misses some; the assay was immunoSEQ multiplex PCR. The sample lists about 81,000 clones; 90% to 95% were seen once. Sequences were obtained from peripheral blood. The receptor set was obtained from a woman in her 50s in a cohort sampled during active COVID-19. CDR3s include the opening cysteine and the closing phenylalanine or tryptophan. D genes are given only for firm matches. The size field is filled for only some rows; it gives once, few, many or a size class.

D gene: TRBD2
V gene: TRBV2
clone size: NA
J gene: TRBJ2-7
CDR3 DNA: TGTGCCTGCCCTAGCGGGAGTAGCAACGAGCAGTACTTC
CDR3 protein: CACPSGSSNEQYF

D gene: NA
V gene: TRBV27
clone size: NA
J gene: TRBJ2-5
CDR3 DNA: TGTGCCAGCAGTGCCCGCCGCCTCGAGGTCCAGTACTTC
CDR3 protein: CASSARRLEVQYF

D gene: TRBD1
V gene: TRBV15
clone size: NA
J gene: TRBJ2-1
CDR3 DNA: TGTGCCACCAGCAGATCCTCGGGACAGTACAATGAGCAGTTCTTC
CDR3 protein: CATSRSSGQYNEQFF

D gene: TRBD1
V gene: TRBV20-1
clone size: NA
J gene: TRBJ2-7
CDR3 DNA: TGCAGTGCTTTAACAGGGGCCGAGCAGTACTTC
CDR3 protein: CSALTGAEQYF

D gene: NA
V gene: TRBV19
clone size: NA
J gene: TRBJ2-2
CDR3 DNA: TGTGCCAGTTCAAAGGGGGTCGGCTACTTCACCGGGGAGCTGTTTTTT
CDR3 protein: CASSKGVGYFTGELFF

D gene: TRBD1
V gene: TRBV28
clone size: NA
J gene: TRBJ1-6
CDR3 DNA: TGTGCCAGCAGTTTCCCTGGGACAGGGGGATACTCACCCCTCCACTTT
CDR3 protein: CASSFPGTGGYSPLHF

D gene: TRBD1
V gene: TRBV4-1
clone size: NA
J gene: TRBJ1-4
CDR3 DNA: TGCGCCAGCAGCCAAGATTCGACAGGGGCCACTAATGAAAAACTGTTTTTT
CDR3 protein: CASSQDSTGATNEKLFF

D gene: NA
V gene: TRBV9
clone size: once
J gene: TRBJ1-4
CDR3 DNA: TGTGCCAGCAGCAGTGGAGGGGCCCAAGGGAGGCTGTTTTTT
CDR3 protein: CASSSGGAQGRLFF

D gene: NA
V gene: TRBV5-4
clone size: once
J gene: TRBJ2-5
CDR3 DNA: TGTGCCAGCAGCTTGGAGGGACGGGGACTCTACCAAGAGACCCAGTACTTC
CDR3 protein: CASSLEGRGLYQETQYF

D gene: TRBD1
V gene: TRBV6-5
clone size: NA
J gene: TRBJ2-1
CDR3 DNA: TGTGCCAGCAGTTCTGGACAGGGGGCGCACAATGAGCAGTTCTTC
CDR3 protein: CASSSGQGAHNEQFF

D gene: TRBD2
V gene: TRBV27
clone size: NA
J gene: TRBJ2-7
CDR3 DNA: TGTGCCAGCAGTTTGTCGGGACTAGCGGGAGTCTACGAGCAGTACTTC
CDR3 protein: CASSLSGLAGVYEQYF

D gene: NA
V gene: TRBV30
clone size: NA
J gene: TRBJ2-5
CDR3 DNA: TGTGCCTGGAGTCTAGGACTGCTGGGGACCCAGTACTTC
CDR3 protein: CAWSLGLLGTQYF

D gene: NA
V gene: TRBV29-1
clone size: NA
J gene: TRBJ2-1
CDR3 DNA: TGCAGCGTTGAAGGGGGATGGGGGCTTGGAAATGAGCAGTTCTTC
CDR3 protein: CSVEGGWGLGNEQFF

D gene: NA
V gene: TRBV19
clone size: NA
J gene: TRBJ2-3
CDR3 DNA: TGTGCCAGTAGTAGCGGTTGGAGGGCGGGATATACGCAGTATTTT
CDR3 protein: CASSSGWRAGYTQYF

D gene: NA
V gene: TRBV19
clone size: NA
J gene: TRBJ1-2
CDR3 DNA: TGTGCCAGTAATCGGGGTATCTATGGCTACACCTTC
CDR3 protein: CASNRGIYGYTF

D gene: NA
V gene: TRBV12-3/TRBV12-4
clone size: NA
J gene: TRBJ2-3
CDR3 DNA: TGTGCCAGCAGTTTAGGAGGTGTAGATACGCAGTATTTT
CDR3 protein: CASSLGGVDTQYF

D gene: TRBD1
V gene: TRBV2
clone size: NA
J gene: TRBJ1-5
CDR3 DNA: TGTGCCAGCAGTGTGTCACCCGGGACAGCTAATCAGCCCCAGCATTTT
CDR3 protein: CASSVSPGTANQPQHF

D gene: TRBD1
V gene: TRBV6-1
clone size: NA
J gene: TRBJ2-7
CDR3 DNA: TGTGCCAGCAGGGAAGGACAGGGGAATACGTACGAGCAGTACTTC
CDR3 protein: CASREGQGNTYEQYF

D gene: TRBD2
V gene: TRBV7-3
clone size: NA
J gene: TRBJ2-1
CDR3 DNA: TGTGCCAGCAGTCGGACTAGCGGGAGGTACAATGAGCAGTTCTTC
CDR3 protein: CASSRTSGRYNEQFF

D gene: TRBD1
V gene: TRBV5-1
clone size: NA
J gene: TRBJ1-1
CDR3 DNA: TGCGCCAGCAGCTTTACAGGGGGAACTGAAGCTTTCTTT
CDR3 protein: CASSFTGGTEAFF

D gene: TRBD1
V gene: TRBV10-3
clone size: NA
J gene: TRBJ2-3
CDR3 DNA: TGTGCCATTGGGACAGGGACAGATACGCAGTATTTT
CDR3 protein: CAIGTGTDTQYF

D gene: TRBD1
V gene: TRBV28
clone size: NA
J gene: TRBJ2-3
CDR3 DNA: TGTGCCAGCAGTTTGCGGCAGGGGGCAGATACGCAGTATTTT
CDR3 protein: CASSLRQGADTQYF

D gene: TRBD2
V gene: TRBV29-1
clone size: NA
J gene: TRBJ2-1
CDR3 DNA: TGCAGCGTTGACGTAGGTGGGACTAGCGGATACAATGAGCAGTTCTTC
CDR3 protein: CSVDVGGTSGYNEQFF

D gene: TRBD1
V gene: TRBV7-8
clone size: NA
J gene: TRBJ1-1
CDR3 DNA: TGTGCCAGCAGAGATAACAGGGGGCGAACTGAAGCTTTCTTT
CDR3 protein: CASRDNRGRTEAFF

D gene: NA
V gene: TRBV10-1
clone size: once
J gene: TRBJ1-2
CDR3 DNA: TGCGCCAGCAGTGACGTCCGGAACTATGGCTACACCTTC
CDR3 protein: CASSDVRNYGYTF

D gene: TRBD2
V gene: TRBV7-3
clone size: NA
J gene: TRBJ2-3
CDR3 DNA: TGTGCCAGCAGCCCCTATCTAGCGGGGACAGATACGCAGTATTTT
CDR3 protein: CASSPYLAGTDTQYF